This entry lists 11 T cell receptor beta chains sequenced from one sample in a study of T cell responses to AZD1222 COVID-19 vaccine (dated by TCRdb to 2020 to 2022). The sample's time point label is to be understood as: baseline before first vaccination. The library relied on the immunoSEQ multiplex PCR assay. TCRdb's version of the immuneACCESS table is confined to in-frame rearrangements and falls short of the full clone set. An unresolved V gene accounts for under half of the shortfall where checked; the remainder is of unknown origin. The sample table lists approximately 150,000 clones, about nine tenths of them with a count of one. The ten largest clones add up to 2.6% of the sample. The sequencing used peripheral blood, collected on day 0 of AZD1222 vaccination. These receptors all come from an adult in good health.

The CDR3 coding sequence is TGCGCCAGCAGTCCGGACGGGACAGGGGGCGCAAACGAAAAACTGTTTTTT. It specifies CASSPDGTGGANEKLFF. J is TRBJ1-4 and V is TRBV5-1, with TRBD1 matching 12 bases. V shed 5 bases and J 8 bases; nucleotides not matched to a gene: 13. The CDR3 totals 17 residues. Germline CDR1 and CDR2: SGHRS and YFSETQ. Full variable domain (outside the CDR3, taken from reference TRBV5-1 and TRBJ1-4): KAGVTQTPRYLIKTRGQQVTLSCSPISGHRSVSWYQQTPGQGLQFLFEYFSETQRNKGNFPGRFSGRQFSNSRSEMNVSTLELGDSALYLCASSPDGTGGANEKLFFGSGTQLSVL.

The V gene is TRBV10-2, the J gene TRBJ1-2, with 7 bases that match TRBD1. J lost 7 bases, V lost 3 bases, and 5 bases had no gene match. The CDR3 has 13 residues. The germline CDR1 and CDR2 sequences are WSHSY and SAAADI. The chain's CDR3 is CASSDRTGGGYTF. In DNA form, the CDR3 reads TGCGCCAGCAGTGATCGGACAGGTGGTGGCTACACCTTC.

The rearrangement joins TRBV7-2 to TRBJ2-3; the match to TRBD2 covers 8 bases. CDR1 and CDR2 from the germline V gene are SGHTA and FQGNSA. CDR3 length equals 16 residues. Unmatched junction bases numbered 6, after V lost 3 bases and J lost 1 base. CDR3 DNA sequence: TGTGCCAGCAGCTTGGGCGGGGGGTACGGCACAGATACGCAGTATTTT. It translates to CASSLGGGYGTDTQYF.

As concerns this clone: One junction end does not reproduce the germline sequence, and a read error may be involved. The chain employs TRBV7-6 and TRBJ2-1; 9 nucleotides agree with TRBD2. Per germline, CDR1 SGHVS and CDR2 FNYEAQ. CDR3 length: 15 residues. CDR3: CASRLAGEVAGEQFF. The DNA for the CDR3 is TGTGCCAGCAGGTTAGCGGGAGAGGTGGCTGGGGAGCAGTTCTTC.

V and J are TRBV7-9 and TRBJ2-7; 9 bases are shared with TRBD1. The CDR3 runs to 14 residues. Trimming at V came to 5 bases and at J to 5 bases, leaving 7 bases not matched to a gene. CDR1 is SEHNR, CDR2 FQNEAQ, per germline (reference sequence). As DNA, the CDR3 is TGTGCCAGCAGCCTGGGACAGGGCGACCACGAGCAGTACTTC. Its protein product is CASSLGQGDHEQYF.

The sample holds one count of this clone. CDR3 nucleotides: TGTGCCTGGAGTGTAAGGGGTCGCAATCAGCCCCAGCATTTT. This gives the protein CAWSVRGRNQPQHF. J is TRBJ1-5 and V is TRBV30; TRBD1 is a possible D gene (5 bases). V was trimmed by 0 bases and J by 2 bases, leaving 8 bases between them. This CDR3 is built from 14 residues. Germline V gene sequence: CDR1 GTSNPN, CDR2 SVGIG (reference sequence).

This clone appeared once. The chain has TRBV7-9 and TRBJ2-2; D unresolved. The CDR3 has 16 amino acids. Germline assignment: CDR1 SEHNR and CDR2 FQNEAQ (reference sequence). V was trimmed by 5 bases and J by 0 bases, leaving 13 bases between them. The CDR3 DNA follows: TGTGCCAGCAGCCCCACGACCGGCGCGAACACCGGGGAGCTGTTTTTT. This encodes CASSPTTGANTGELFF. Full variable domain (remainder filled in from reference TRBV7-9 and TRBJ2-2): DTGVSQNPRHKITKRGQNVTFRCDPISEHNRLYWYRQTLGQGPEFLTYFQNEAQLEKSRLLSDRFSAERPKGSFSTLEIQRTEQGDSAMYLCASSPTTGANTGELFFGEGSRLTVL.

This chain uses TRBV2 with TRBJ2-2; weak D call: TRBD2 (5 bases). The length of the CDR3 is 13 residues. Germline V lookup: CDR1 SNHLY, CDR2 FYNNEI. Trimming cost V 2 bases and J 5 bases, with 6 bases left between them. The CDR3 protein is CASSESGTGELFF. CDR3 coding DNA: TGTGCCAGCAGTGAATCGGGGACCGGGGAGCTGTTTTTT.

This clone was detected once. The chain carries TRBV6-5 and TRBJ2-7; 9 positions match TRBD2. From germline, CDR1 is MNHEY and CDR2 SVGAGI. The V gene end was trimmed by 2 bases and the J gene end by 9 bases; junction bases not matched to a gene: 11. This CDR3 is built from 15 residues. The CDR3: CASSYIGTSRPVQYF. CDR3 coding DNA: TGTGCCAGCAGTTACATAGGGACTAGCCGTCCTGTGCAGTACTTC.

This chain links TRBV3-1 (or the pseudogene TRBV3-2) with TRBJ1-6; D may be TRBD1 (5 bases). The CDR3 runs to 17 residues. The V gene's germline CDR1 is LGHDT and CDR2 YNNKEL (reference sequence). The germline V and J ends were trimmed by 4 bases and 1 base, with 14 bases remaining between them. CDR3 region: CASSLLTAGSYNSPLHF. The DNA of the CDR3 is TGTGCCAGCAGCCTTCTTACAGCAGGGTCCTATAATTCACCCCTCCACTTT.

The chain employs TRBV6-1 and TRBJ1-2; 9 bases map to TRBD1. Trimming at V came to 4 bases and at J to 1 base, leaving 7 bases not matched to a gene. CDR1 MNHNS and CDR2 SASEGT come from the germline V gene. This CDR3 comprises 16 residues. CDR3 region: CASSGGQGLLNYGYTF. The CDR3 region has the DNA TGTGCCAGCAGTGGGGGACAGGGCCTACTTAACTATGGCTACACCTTC.